One and the same sample provided the 18 T cell receptor beta chains below, sequenced in a study of blood T cell repertoires in COVID-19. The assay was immunoSEQ multiplex PCR, and TCRdb's table has in-frame clones only and misses some. Altogether roughly 78,000 clones are present, 75% to 90% being singletons, with the ten largest covering about 0.6%. The sample taken for sequencing was peripheral blood. These TCRs come from a man aged 55-75 years with acute or convalescent COVID-19.

The chain couples TRBV5-6 to TRBJ2-7; D not resolved. Germline-derived CDR1 and CDR2 are SGHDT and YYEEEE. V was cut by 5 bases and J by 5 bases, with 14 bases left in between. The CDR3 sequence is 13 residues long. CDR3 loop: CASSYVGSHEQYF. The CDR3 coding sequence is TGTGCCAGCAGTTATGTCGGGTCCCACGAGCAGTACTTC.

The CDR3: CASSEGTAPSEKLFF. The CDR3 bases are TGTGCCAGCAGTGAAGGGACAGCCCCTAGTGAAAAACTGTTTTTT. The chain is built from TRBV6-1 and TRBJ1-4; TRBD1 is a possible D gene (6 bases). Trimming cost V 1 base and J 7 bases, with 13 bases left between them. Germline V gene sequence: CDR1 MNHNS, CDR2 SASEGT. CDR3 length: 15 amino acids.

The chain uses TRBV6-1 and TRBJ1-6; no clear D gene. The V gene lost 1 base and the J gene lost 8 bases, with 6 bases spanning the gap. The CDR3 runs 13 residues. Looked up from germline, CDR1 is MNHNS and CDR2 is SASEGT. The CDR3, as DNA: TGTGCCAGCAGTGAAGTGAGCTATTCACCCCTCCACTTT. It specifies CASSEVSYSPLHF.

The chain recombines TRBV27 with TRBJ1-5, with D hard to call. In germline, CDR1 is MNHEY, CDR2 SMNVEV (reference sequence). The CDR3 length is 15 residues. Trimming removed 5 bases at V and 0 bases at J, with 11 bases between. As DNA, the CDR3 is TGTGCCAGCAGTCCCTACCAAAATAGCAATCAGCCCCAGCATTTT. It yields the protein CASSPYQNSNQPQHF.

The chain employs TRBV10-2 and TRBJ1-6; D is undetermined. This CDR3 has 16 amino acids. Between the trimmed V and J ends, which lost 2 bases and 2 bases, there was a span of 10 bases. Germline CDR1 WSHSY, CDR2 SAAADI. CDR3 loop: CASSEGAGAYNSPLHF. In nucleotides, the CDR3 is TGCGCCAGCAGTGAGGGAGCTGGCGCCTATAATTCACCCCTCCACTTT.

This CDR3 reads CAISESGQGYSPLHF. The CDR3 nucleotides are TGTGCCATCAGTGAGTCGGGGCAGGGGTATTCACCCCTCCACTTT. V is TRBV10-3 and J is TRBJ1-6; TRBD1 might be the D (6 bases). The germline V gene encodes CDR1 ENHRY and CDR2 SYGVKD. Trimming removed 0 bases at V and 8 bases at J, with 11 bases between. There are 15 residues in the CDR3.

The chain is built from TRBV5-4 and TRBJ2-1; TRBD2 matches at 12 bases. The germline gives CDR1 SGHNT, CDR2 YYREEE (reference sequence). The CDR3 sequence is 15 residues long. Germline trimming cut 6 bases from V and 7 bases from J; bases unmatched to any gene: 8. The CDR3 spells CASITGLAGNNEQFF. DNA for the CDR3: TGTGCCAGCATTACTGGACTAGCGGGAAATAATGAGCAGTTCTTC. The entire variable domain, with the rest obtained from reference TRBV5-4 and TRBJ2-1, is as follows: ETGVTQSPTHLIKTRGQQVTLRCSSQSGHNTVSWYQQALGQGPQFIFQYYREEENGRGNFPPRFSGLQFPNYSSELNVNALELDDSALYLCASITGLAGNNEQFFGPGTRLTVL.

The chain couples TRBV5-1 to TRBJ1-4, with D possibly being TRBD1 (5 bases). V lost 4 bases and J lost 0, with 13 bases in between. Germline assignment: CDR1 SGHRS and CDR2 YFSETQ. CDR3 length: 16 residues. The CDR3 nucleotides read TGCGCCAGCAGCCGGTCTGGGGGGGCAACTAATGAAAAACTGTTTTTT. As protein: CASSRSGGATNEKLFF. The full variable domain, in which reference TRBV5-1 and TRBJ1-4 provide the parts outside the CDR3, is KAGVTQTPRYLIKTRGQQVTLSCSPISGHRSVSWYQQTPGQGLQFLFEYFSETQRNKGNFPGRFSGRQFSNSRSEMNVSTLELGDSALYLCASSRSGGATNEKLFFGSGTQLSVL.

The chain recombines TRBV6-5 with TRBJ2-1; tentatively, D is TRBD1 (5 bases). The germline V gene encodes CDR1 MNHEY and CDR2 SVGAGI. The CDR3 loop spans 12 amino acids. The V end lost 6 bases, the J end lost 8 bases, and 11 bases lay between the germline ends. The CDR3 sequence: CASRPDSYEQFF. CDR3 nucleotide sequence: TGTGCCAGCAGGCCCGACAGCTATGAGCAGTTCTTC.

The chain has TRBV6-1 and TRBJ2-7; D ambiguous. V lost 0 bases and J 4 bases, leaving 13 bases between the germline ends. CDR1 and CDR2 from the germline V gene are MNHNS and SASEGT. The CDR3 extends over 15 amino acids. CDR3 sequence: CASSEAESVGYEQYF. Here the CDR3 DNA reads TGTGCCAGCAGTGAAGCGGAGTCGGTTGGATACGAGCAGTACTTC.

This clone was detected only once. The same CDR3 can be traced to other DNA sequences in this sample. The genes are TRBV24-1 and TRBJ2-7, with 8 bases aligning to TRBD1. The CDR3 extends over 14 amino acids. Looked up from germline, CDR1 is KGHDR and CDR2 is SFDVKD. The V and J ends lost 3 bases and 4 bases, in that order; junction bases with no gene match: 4. The CDR3 region has the DNA TGTGCCACCAGTGATCCTGGACAGGGTTACGAGCAGTACTTC. Translating it yields CATSDPGQGYEQYF.

This chain's CDR3 is CATSDPSGIETQYF. CDR3 coding DNA: TGTGCCACCAGTGATCCGTCCGGGATAGAGACCCAGTACTTC. This chain links TRBV24-1 with TRBJ2-5; D might be TRBD2 (5 bases). V dropped 3 bases and J dropped 4 bases, with 11 bases sitting between them. This CDR3 has 14 amino acids. Germline CDR1 KGHDR, CDR2 SFDVKD.

The chain couples TRBV12-3 or TRBV12-4 to TRBJ1-1; 8 positions match TRBD1. The CDR3 is 13 amino acids. V lost 6 bases to trimming and J lost 3 bases; unmatched junction nucleotides: 3. The CDR3 loop reads CASRGQVHTEAFF. CDR3 sequence (DNA): TGTGCCAGCAGGGGACAGGTCCACACTGAAGCTTTCTTT.

The chain uses TRBV5-4 and TRBJ1-1; 7 nucleotides agree with TRBD1. The J segment lost 7 bases and the V segment lost 5 bases, leaving 8 bases of the junction unmatched. The CDR3 spans 13 residues. Germline CDR1 and CDR2: SGHNT and YYREEE (reference sequence). CDR3 sequence: CASSRDRDGEAFF. DNA of the CDR3: TGTGCCAGCAGTCGCGACAGGGATGGTGAAGCTTTCTTT.

The chain employs TRBV19 and TRBJ2-3; 9 positions agree with TRBD2. V shed 4 bases, J shed 5 bases, and the junction held 4 bases outside the gene matches. Germline values: CDR1 LNHDA, CDR2 SQIVND (reference sequence). The CDR3 has 14 residues. The CDR3 protein is CASSSGGGGDTQYF. The CDR3 DNA is TGTGCCAGTAGTAGCGGGGGGGGAGGAGATACGCAGTATTTT.

The chain couples TRBV27 to TRBJ2-7, with a weak D call TRBD1 (6 bases). Germline V lookup: CDR1 MNHEY, CDR2 SMNVEV (reference sequence). This CDR3 is built from 14 residues. Deletions cut 6 bases from V and 0 bases from J, with 12 bases between. DNA of the CDR3: TGTGCCAGCAGGAAACAGGGTTCCTCCTACGAGCAGTACTTC. Its translation: CASRKQGSSYEQYF.

The rearrangement uses TRBV4-1 and TRBJ2-3; the match to TRBD2 covers 7 bases. The CDR3 contains 17 residues. Germline V CDR1 and CDR2: MGHRA, YSYEKL. Unmatched junction bases numbered 10, after V lost 4 bases and J lost 0 bases. CDR3 nucleotide sequence: TGCGCCAGCAGCCCTGAAGGAGCGGGGAGTAGCACAGATACGCAGTATTTT. This sequence encodes CASSPEGAGSSTDTQYF.

The chain combines TRBV13 with TRBJ1-1; TRBD1 matches at 11 bases. The CDR3 is 18 amino acids. Germline V gene sequence: CDR1 PRHDT, CDR2 FYEKMQ (reference sequence). Unmatched junction bases numbered 16, after V lost 4 bases and J lost 6 bases. DNA for the CDR3: TGTGCCAGCAGCTCCTATCCGGGACAGGGGGAACATGTACCTGAAGCTTTCTTT. Translated: CASSSYPGQGEHVPEAFF.